This T cell receptor beta chain comes out of a study of cytomegalovirus exposure and HLA in healthy donors. With respect to this clone: Its antigen is undetermined.

Germline lookup yields CDR1 SGHNT and CDR2 YENEEA. The CDR3 runs to 13 residues. Trimming left V 1 base short and J 10 bases short, with 11 bases between. Primers included in the PCR were 60 Vbeta and 13 Jbeta primers. Assay used: immunoSEQ multiplex PCR; TCRdb lists only in-frame clones, some missing. The sample has about 92,000 clones; about three quarters are singletons. Study-level findings and limits: Sequencing likely generated an artifact that appeared as a cluster of highly shared sequence variants. Productive rates of about 87% or about 30% were seen for most TCR beta V segments in an earlier analysis.

Sequencing input: PBMCs. This chain links TRBV11-3 with TRBJ2-1; no clear D gene. This clonotype was sampled from a man aged 45-60 years in good health and CMV-seropositive. CDR3 sequence (DNA): TGTGCCAGCAGCTTAGGCGTCACGAGGGAGCAGTTCTTC. It codes for CASSLGVTREQFF. Combining the CDR3 with reference TRBV11-3 and TRBJ2-1 gives the whole variable domain EAGVVQSPRYKIIEKKQPVAFWCNPISGHNTLYWYLQNLGQGPELLIRYENEEAVDDSQLPKDRFSAERLKGVDSTLKIQPAELGDSAVYLCASSLGVTREQFFGPGTRLTVL.